This passage covers 22 T cell receptor beta chains from one sample sequenced in a study of high-grade serous ovarian cancer treatment subgroups (dated by TCRdb to the early 2020s). Tumor samples were collected prior to definitive surgery or chemotherapy. The method behind the library was the immunoSEQ multiplex PCR assay. Held by TCRdb, this immuneACCESS table contains in-frame sequences only and omits some clones. Under half of the omission traces to an unresolved V gene where checked; the cause of the rest is unknown. The sample records 1,500 to 2,000 clones, roughly 77% of which are singletons. 5.1% of the sample goes to the ten largest clones. Sequenced input: tumor tissue. The receptors originated from a human donor with high-grade serous ovarian cancer.

This rearrangement joins TRBV7-9 to TRBJ1-2, with no clear D. Germline values: CDR1 SEHNR, CDR2 FQNEAQ (reference sequence). This CDR3 is 12 amino acids long. The germline V and J ends were trimmed by 3 bases and 4 bases, with 6 bases remaining between them. The CDR3 is CASSLLSYGYTF. DNA of the CDR3: TGTGCCAGCAGCTTGTTATCCTATGGCTACACCTTC. The complete variable domain, with remaining parts taken from reference TRBV7-9 and TRBJ1-2, reads DTGVSQNPRHKITKRGQNVTFRCDPISEHNRLYWYRQTLGQGPEFLTYFQNEAQLEKSRLLSDRFSAERPKGSFSTLEIQRTEQGDSAMYLCASSLLSYGYTFGSGTRLTVV.

The chain employs TRBV10-1 and TRBJ2-2; 9 bases map to TRBD2. With 10 bases clipped from V and 6 bases from J, the junction kept 12 bases outside the gene matches. The CDR3 runs 15 residues. Germline V gene sequence: CDR1 WNHNN, CDR2 SYGVQD (reference sequence). CDR3 region: CAIRVAGEGAGELFF. The CDR3 DNA reads TGCGCCATCCGGGTAGCGGGAGAGGGGGCCGGGGAGCTGTTTTTT.

V usage is TRBV7-8 and J usage is TRBJ2-5; 11 bases align to TRBD2. The germline gives CDR1 SGHVS, CDR2 FQNEAQ. This CDR3 has 16 residues. Trimming took 3 bases from V and 11 from J; bases not matched to a gene: 14. The CDR3 DNA sequence: TGTGCCAGCAGCTTTAGGTCGGGACTAGCGGTTCAGGGGCAGTACTTC. This encodes CASSFRSGLAVQGQYF. The variable domain in full, completed from reference TRBV7-8 and TRBJ2-5, reads GAGVSQSPRYKVAKRGQDVALRCDPISGHVSLFWYQQALGQGPEFLTYFQNEAQLDKSGLPSDRFFAERPEGSVSTLKIQRTQQEDSAVYLCASSFRSGLAVQGQYFGPGTRLLVL.

In its sample, this clone ranks as hyperexpanded. The chain recombines TRBV11-3 with TRBJ1-1; TRBD1 matches at 7 bases. CDR3 length: 15 amino acids. Looked up from germline, CDR1 is SGHNT and CDR2 is YENEEA. V shed 0 bases and J 4 bases; nucleotides not matched to a gene: 5. The CDR3 region has the DNA TGTGCCAGCAGCTTAGATCTGACAGGGAGCACTGAAGCTTTCTTT. It codes for CASSLDLTGSTEAFF.

The chain's CDR3 is CAWNTQGVTTYEQYF. In nucleotides, the CDR3 is TGTGCCTGGAACACCCAGGGAGTTACCACCTACGAGCAGTACTTC. This chain uses TRBV30 with TRBJ2-5; D is possibly TRBD1 or TRBD2 (5 bases each). The J call may be incorrect, as the DNA end agrees better with TRBJ2-7. Germline CDR1 reads GTSNPN; CDR2 reads SVGIG (reference sequence). This CDR3 spans 15 amino acids.

DNA for the CDR3: TGTGCCAGTAGTATAGAAGACAGGGTAGGCTACGAGCAGTACTTC. Protein: CASSIEDRVGYEQYF. This chain joins TRBV19 and TRBJ2-7, with 7 positions matching TRBD1. This CDR3 region has 15 residues. Germline V gene lookup returns CDR1 LNHDA and CDR2 SQIVND (reference sequence). V lost 0 bases, J lost 3 bases, and 5 bases stayed unmatched.

The J gene is TRBJ1-1, the V gene TRBV27; 7 bases map to TRBD1. The CDR3 spans 13 residues. Germline-derived CDR1 and CDR2 are MNHEY and SMNVEV (reference sequence). Trimming took 2 bases from V and 4 from J; bases not matched to a gene: 1. In DNA form, the CDR3 reads TGTGCCAGCAGTTTAGGGACAGCCACTGAAGCTTTCTTT. Protein product: CASSLGTATEAFF.

This chain links TRBV9 with TRBJ1-4; D is unresolved. CDR1 SGDLS and CDR2 YYNGEE come from the germline V gene. The germline V and J ends were trimmed by 0 bases and 8 bases, with 8 bases remaining between them. The CDR3 runs 13 residues. CDR3 sequence (DNA): TGTGCCAGCAGCGTAGCAAGCGGCGAAAAACTGTTTTTT. Translating gives CASSVASGEKLFF.

By share, this clone ranks as large. This sequence joins TRBV4-1 and TRBJ1-5; D is undetermined. Between the trimmed V and J ends, which lost 1 base and 3 bases, there was a span of 4 bases. This CDR3 is 13 amino acids long. The V gene's germline CDR1 is MGHRA and CDR2 YSYEKL. CDR3 in DNA: TGCGCCAGCAGCCAAGGTGTCAATCAGCCCCAGCATTTT. Amino acid sequence: CASSQGVNQPQHF.

The chain carries TRBV4-2 and TRBJ2-7; TRBD2 agrees at 14 bases. The CDR3 spans 17 residues. From germline, CDR1 is LGHNA and CDR2 YNFKEQ. Unmatched junction bases numbered 13, after V lost 5 bases and J lost 7 bases. CDR3 sequence reads: CASSLARLAGGPEEQYF. In nucleotides, the CDR3 is TGTGCCAGCAGCTTGGCCCGACTAGCGGGAGGGCCTGAGGAGCAGTACTTC.

This rearrangement joins TRBV11-2 to TRBJ1-1; 12 positions match TRBD1. V gave up 6 bases and J gave up 1 base; unmatched junction bases: 6. The length of the CDR3 is 16 residues. Germline assignment: CDR1 SGHAT and CDR2 FQNNGV. Written as DNA, the CDR3 is TGTGCCAGCAGACTAGGGACAGGGGGCGCGAACACTGAAGCTTTCTTT. This translates into CASRLGTGGANTEAFF.

This rearrangement joins TRBV27 to TRBJ1-2; 7 bases are a match to TRBD1. V was pared by 1 base and J by 4 bases, with 3 bases of the junction left unmatched. The CDR3 has 14 residues. Germline V CDR1 and CDR2: MNHEY, SMNVEV (reference sequence). CDR3 in DNA: TGTGCCAGCAGTTTATTCGGGACAGCCTATGGCTACACCTTC. Translating gives CASSLFGTAYGYTF.

The chain uses TRBV7-8 and TRBJ2-3, with 9 bases matching TRBD2. V lost 2 bases and J lost 4; bases outside the gene matches: 10. From germline, CDR1 is SGHVS and CDR2 FQNEAQ. The CDR3 is 17 residues long. The CDR3 reads CASSLSSGRRGADTQYF. DNA of the CDR3: TGTGCCAGCAGCTTATCGAGCGGGAGGAGGGGGGCAGATACGCAGTATTTT. The full variable domain, completed using reference TRBV7-8 and TRBJ2-3, is GAGVSQSPRYKVAKRGQDVALRCDPISGHVSLFWYQQALGQGPEFLTYFQNEAQLDKSGLPSDRFFAERPEGSVSTLKIQRTQQEDSAVYLCASSLSSGRRGADTQYFGPGTRLTVL.

The chain couples TRBV30 to TRBJ1-2, with D perhaps TRBD1 (5 bases). The CDR3 totals 14 residues. V lost 4 bases, J lost 5 bases, and 17 bases lay in between. Germline V gene lookup returns CDR1 GTSNPN and CDR2 SVGIG (reference sequence). The CDR3 DNA sequence: TGTGCCTGGAACCGGGACCCTTTAGGGTATGGCTACACCTTC. Protein product: CAWNRDPLGYGYTF.

This chain joins TRBV18 and TRBJ2-7, with D perhaps matching TRBD2 (6 bases). The V end lost 0 bases, the J end lost 5 bases, and 11 bases lay between the germline ends. CDR3 size: 14 residues. Germline CDR1 KGHSH, CDR2 LQKENI. The CDR3 nucleotides are TGTGCCAGCTCACCACCTAGCGGAAGAGACGAGCAGTACTTC. Amino acids: CASSPPSGRDEQYF.

The J gene is TRBJ1-4, the V gene TRBV27; D unresolved. The germline V gene encodes CDR1 MNHEY and CDR2 SMNVEV (reference sequence). The CDR3 has 14 residues. Deletions cut 5 bases from V and 3 bases from J, with 10 bases between. Here the CDR3 reads CASSPKAANEKLFF. The CDR3 DNA reads as TGTGCCAGCAGTCCCAAGGCAGCTAATGAAAAACTGTTTTTT.

This clone was recorded once. The chain has TRBV11-3 and TRBJ2-1; no clear D gene. Germline CDR1 SGHNT, CDR2 YENEEA. The CDR3 sequence is 15 residues long. The V end was cut by 5 bases, the J end by 8 bases, with 19 bases between. This chain's CDR3 is CASSRGGPDGDEQFF. In nucleotides, the CDR3 is TGTGCCAGCAGCCGAGGCGGTCCGGATGGGGATGAGCAGTTCTTC.

This clone was found a few times. This rearrangement joins TRBV30 to TRBJ1-2; TRBD1 agrees at 11 bases. From germline, CDR1 is GTSNPN and CDR2 SVGIG (reference sequence). The length of the CDR3 is 14 residues. Trimming cost V 5 bases and J 7 bases; bases outside gene matches: 9. The CDR3 coding sequence is TGTGCCTGGGCGTCAGGACAGGGGGCTGTTGGCTACACCTTC. It translates to CAWASGQGAVGYTF.

The chain couples TRBV11-3 to TRBJ2-1, with 11 bases fitting TRBD2. This CDR3 has 16 amino acids. Per germline, CDR1 SGHNT and CDR2 YENEEA. Trimming took 4 bases from V and 2 from J; bases not matched to a gene: 4. In nucleotides, the CDR3 is TGTGCCAGCAGCTCGCGACTAGCGGGGACCTACAATGAGCAGTTCTTC. It yields the protein CASSSRLAGTYNEQFF.

The V gene is TRBV7-2, the J gene TRBJ2-5; D remains ambiguous. The CDR3 covers 14 residues. Germline assignment: CDR1 SGHTA and CDR2 FQGNSA. V was trimmed by 1 base and J by 1 base, leaving 7 bases between them. The CDR3 spells CASSLVSVQETQYF. The CDR3 DNA reads TGTGCCAGCAGCTTAGTGTCGGTCCAAGAGACCCAGTACTTC. Supplemented by reference TRBV7-2 and TRBJ2-5, the full variable domain reads GAGVSQSPSNKVTEKGKDVELRCDPISGHTALYWYRQSLGQGLEFLIYFQGNSAPDKSGLPSDRFSAERTGGSVSTLTIQRTQQEDSAVYLCASSLVSVQETQYFGPGTRLLVL.

This rearrangement joins TRBV5-1 to TRBJ2-1; 9 nucleotides match TRBD2. Germline CDR1 is SGHRS and CDR2 is YFSETQ. V trimming: 6 bases; J trimming: 4 bases; junction bases outside the gene matches: 2. The CDR3 has 13 amino acids. The CDR3 bases are TGCGCCAGCACCCTAGCGGGATACAATGAGCAGTTCTTC. This encodes CASTLAGYNEQFF.

This chain uses TRBV5-4 with TRBJ2-7; TRBD1 aligns across 7 bases. J gave up 6 bases and V 0 bases, and 3 bases lay outside the gene matches. The CDR3 is 13 amino acids. The V gene's germline CDR1 is SGHNT and CDR2 YYREEE (reference sequence). The CDR3 loop reads CASSLVPGGEQYF. CDR3 DNA sequence: TGTGCCAGCAGCTTGGTTCCAGGGGGCGAGCAGTACTTC.